This T cell receptor (beta chain) stems from a study of shared clonotypes between healthy human individuals. The CDR3 is 15 amino acids. The V gene lost 0 bases and the J gene lost 6 bases, with 12 bases spanning the gap. From germline, CDR1 is ENHRY and CDR2 SYGVKD. The table came from immunoSEQ multiplex PCR; TCRdb's copy has only in-frame clones and leaves some out. This repertoire shows approximately 500,000 clones, roughly 95% found once; its top ten account for roughly 0.06%. The gene calls are TRBV10-3 and TRBJ2-1; no definite D call. This TCR was recovered from a woman between 25 and 40 years old in good health. The sequencing input was naive CD4+ T cells sorted from blood. Indicated subset: CD45RA+ positively selected. CDR3: CAISESLEQLNEQFF. In DNA, the CDR3 is TGTGCCATCAGTGAGTCGCTAGAACAGCTCAATGAGCAGTTCTTC.